Each of the 13 T cell receptor beta chains below was sequenced from the same sample in a study of radiotherapy plus CTLA-4 blockade in lung cancer (dated by TCRdb to 2017 to 2018). The library was produced with the immunoSEQ multiplex PCR assay. Not all clones reach the TCRdb copy of this immuneACCESS table, which keeps in-frame sequences only. Checked studies attribute under half of the gap to unresolved V genes and leave the rest unexplained. Counted in this sample were about 99,000 clones; almost 90% of them appeared once. 4.9% of the sample is taken by the ten largest. Sequenced here: peripheral blood, sampled from a patient treated with radiotherapy plus ipilimumab. These receptors were taken from a human donor with non-small cell lung cancer that progressed on radiotherapy plus ipilimumab.

This clone has more than one count but fewer than ten. This chain connects TRBV19 to TRBJ2-3; 7 bases are a match to TRBD2. The CDR3 covers 15 residues. V was pared by 1 base and J by 4 bases, with 5 bases of the junction left unmatched. Germline V CDR1 and CDR2: LNHDA, SQIVND (reference sequence). CDR3 amino acids: CASSIAGGRADTQYF. The CDR3 coding sequence is TGTGCCAGTAGTATAGCAGGAGGGAGGGCAGATACGCAGTATTTT.

A word on this clone: It is likely a read error, because the conserved phenylalanine at the end of the CDR3 is missing. The limits of the CDR3 on the DNA are not certain, so only TCRdb's listed CDR3 is given. This sequence joins TRBV5-1 and TRBJ2-7; the table assigns TRBD2, which was not confirmed against the DNA. The CDR3 numbers 14 amino acids, ends counted. The germline V gene encodes CDR1 SGHRS and CDR2 YFSETQ. This CDR3 reads CASSSDGRLAETLL.

V usage is TRBV7-3 and J usage is TRBJ2-7, with D uncertain. The CDR3 consists of 13 residues. V shed 2 bases and J shed 5 bases, with 10 bases lying between them. The germline gives CDR1 SGHTA, CDR2 FQGTGA. The CDR3 region has the DNA TGTGCCAGCAGCTTACTAGGTCTCGACGAGCAGTACTTC. Translating it yields CASSLLGLDEQYF.

The chain employs TRBV7-2 and TRBJ2-3, with unresolved D. The CDR3 totals 14 residues. V was cut by 5 bases and J by 0 bases, with 9 bases left in between. Germline V gene data show CDR1 as SGHTA and CDR2 as FQGNSA. CDR3 nucleotides: TGTGCCAGCAGCCTTCCTTTTAGCACAGATACGCAGTATTTT. Its translation: CASSLPFSTDTQYF. Looking up the rest from reference TRBV7-2 and TRBJ2-3 gives the full variable domain: GAGVSQSPSNKVTEKGKDVELRCDPISGHTALYWYRQSLGQGLEFLIYFQGNSAPDKSGLPSDRFSAERTGGSVSTLTIQRTQQEDSAVYLCASSLPFSTDTQYFGPGTRLTVL.

The rearrangement joins TRBV30 to TRBJ1-1, with D possibly being TRBD1 (5 bases). This CDR3 has 13 residues. Looked up from germline, CDR1 is GTSNPN and CDR2 is SVGIG (reference sequence). Between the trimmed V and J ends, which lost 8 bases and 0 bases, there was a span of 13 bases. The CDR3 DNA reads TGTGCCAGAAGGGACCTCCTGAACACTGAAGCTTTCTTT. Translated, it gives CARRDLLNTEAFF.

V gene TRBV5-1 combines with J gene TRBJ2-3; D is unclear. Trimming removed 0 bases from V and 6 bases from J, with 11 bases in between. Germline CDR1 reads SGHRS; CDR2 reads YFSETQ. The CDR3 length is 14 residues. The CDR3 DNA sequence: TGCGCCAGCAGCTTGGGTATTGCGCTCGATACGCAGTATTTT. Residues: CASSLGIALDTQYF.

This chain links TRBV2 with TRBJ2-7; 10 nucleotides align to TRBD1. The germline V gene encodes CDR1 SNHLY and CDR2 FYNNEI. The CDR3 covers 16 residues. Unmatched junction bases numbered 13, after V lost 10 bases and J lost 1 base. The CDR3 sequence: CAKTSDRDRGSYEQYF. CDR3 DNA: TGTGCCAAAACCTCGGATCGGGACAGGGGATCCTACGAGCAGTACTTC.

The table lists this clone with a count of one. V gene TRBV6-6 combines with J gene TRBJ1-1; 10 bases align to TRBD1. The V gene's germline CDR1 is MNHNY and CDR2 SVGAGI (reference sequence). Germline trimming cut 5 bases from V and 5 bases from J; bases unmatched to any gene: 5. The CDR3 loop spans 14 amino acids. The chain's CDR3 is CASSGQGGKTEAFF. The CDR3 region has the DNA TGTGCCAGCAGTGGACAGGGGGGAAAGACTGAAGCTTTCTTT.

This CDR3 reads CASSASANYGYTF. Here the CDR3 DNA reads TGTGCCAGCAGTGCATCAGCTAACTATGGCTACACCTTC. The chain links TRBV2 to TRBJ1-2, with unresolved D. Looked up from germline, CDR1 is SNHLY and CDR2 is FYNNEI. V lost 4 bases and J lost 0, with 6 bases in between. CDR3 length: 13 residues.

The V and J genes are TRBV18 and TRBJ2-7; no reliable D call. Germline CDR1 KGHSH, CDR2 LQKENI. V was cut by 1 base and J by 5 bases, with 6 bases left in between. The CDR3 is 12 residues long. This CDR3 is CASSPRGNEQYF. The CDR3 DNA is TGTGCCAGCTCACCACGAGGCAACGAGCAGTACTTC.

V usage is TRBV19 and J usage is TRBJ2-7; D is possibly TRBD2 (5 bases). The CDR3 is 14 amino acids. Germline V CDR1 and CDR2: LNHDA, SQIVND (reference sequence). V was trimmed by 3 bases and J by 4 bases, leaving 13 bases between them. This chain's CDR3 is CASSMTGSPYEQYF. The CDR3 nucleotides are TGTGCCAGTAGTATGACGGGGAGCCCGTACGAGCAGTACTTC.

V is TRBV5-1 and J is TRBJ2-1; 10 bases align to TRBD2. The ends lost 0 bases at V and 10 bases at J; junction bases unmatched: 7. The germline V gene encodes CDR1 SGHRS and CDR2 YFSETQ. This CDR3 is 15 amino acids long. This CDR3 reads CASSLELAGSEEQFF. The CDR3 DNA is TGCGCCAGCAGCTTGGAACTAGCGGGATCAGAAGAGCAGTTCTTC.

This clone was counted once. V usage is TRBV5-1 and J usage is TRBJ2-5; 8 bases are a match to TRBD1. The CDR3 contains 14 residues. The ends lost 4 bases at V and 5 bases at J; junction bases unmatched: 7. Germline loops: CDR1 SGHRS, CDR2 YFSETQ. The CDR3 bases are TGCGCCAGCAGCCGTGGACAGGGACTGGAGACCCAGTACTTC. Translated, it gives CASSRGQGLETQYF. Supplemented by reference TRBV5-1 and TRBJ2-5, the full variable domain reads KAGVTQTPRYLIKTRGQQVTLSCSPISGHRSVSWYQQTPGQGLQFLFEYFSETQRNKGNFPGRFSGRQFSNSRSEMNVSTLELGDSALYLCASSRGQGLETQYFGPGTRLLVL.